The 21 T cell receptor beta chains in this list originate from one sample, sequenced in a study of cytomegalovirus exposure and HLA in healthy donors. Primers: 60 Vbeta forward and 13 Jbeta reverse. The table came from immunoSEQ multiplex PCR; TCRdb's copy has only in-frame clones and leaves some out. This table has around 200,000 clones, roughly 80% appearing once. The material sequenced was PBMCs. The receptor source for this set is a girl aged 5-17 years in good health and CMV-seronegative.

The DNA for the CDR3 is TGCGCCAGCAGCCAAGATTCGGCAGGGGCCACCTACGAGCAGTACTTC. This sequence encodes CASSQDSAGATYEQYF. The chain recombines TRBV4-1 with TRBJ2-7, with D maybe TRBD1 (6 bases). CDR3 length: 16 residues. Trimming shortened V by 0 bases and J by 2 bases, and 14 bases separated the two germline ends. Per the germline V gene, CDR1 is MGHRA and CDR2 is YSYEKL.

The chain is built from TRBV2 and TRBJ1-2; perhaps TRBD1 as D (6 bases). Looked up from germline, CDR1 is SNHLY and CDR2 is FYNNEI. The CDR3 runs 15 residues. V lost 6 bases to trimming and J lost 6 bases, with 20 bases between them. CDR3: CASRKGIGGEDGYTF. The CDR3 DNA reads TGTGCCAGCAGAAAGGGGATAGGGGGGGAAGATGGCTACACCTTC.

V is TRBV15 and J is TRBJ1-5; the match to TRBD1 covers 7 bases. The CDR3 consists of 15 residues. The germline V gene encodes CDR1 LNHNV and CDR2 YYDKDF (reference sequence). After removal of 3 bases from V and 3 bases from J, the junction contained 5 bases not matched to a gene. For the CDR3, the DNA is TGTGCCACCAGCAGCCGAGGACAGGTCAATCAGCCCCAGCATTTT. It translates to CATSSRGQVNQPQHF.

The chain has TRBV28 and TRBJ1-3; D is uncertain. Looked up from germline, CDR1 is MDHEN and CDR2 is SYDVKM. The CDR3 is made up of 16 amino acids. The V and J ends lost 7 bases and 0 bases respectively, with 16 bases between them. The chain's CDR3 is CASIGLEGYSGNTIYF. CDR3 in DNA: TGTGCCAGCATCGGCCTCGAGGGATACTCTGGAAACACCATATATTTT. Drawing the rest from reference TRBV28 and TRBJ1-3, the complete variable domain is DVKVTQSSRYLVKRTGEKVFLECVQDMDHENMFWYRQDPGLGLRLIYFSYDVKMKEKGDIPEGYSVSREKKERFSLILESASTNQTSMYLCASIGLEGYSGNTIYFGEGSWLTVV.

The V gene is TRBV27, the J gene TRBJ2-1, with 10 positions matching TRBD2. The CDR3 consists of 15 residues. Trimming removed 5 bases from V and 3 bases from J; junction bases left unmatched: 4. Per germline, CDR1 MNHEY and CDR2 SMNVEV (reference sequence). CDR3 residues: CASSPLAGVYNEQFF. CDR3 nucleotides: TGTGCCAGCAGTCCTCTAGCGGGGGTCTACAATGAGCAGTTCTTC.

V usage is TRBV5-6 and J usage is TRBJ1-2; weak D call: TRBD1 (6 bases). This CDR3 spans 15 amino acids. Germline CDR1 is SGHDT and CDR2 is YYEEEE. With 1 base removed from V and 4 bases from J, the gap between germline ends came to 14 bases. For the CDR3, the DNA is TGTGCCAGCAGCTTGTTATCAGGGGTTGGCTATGGCTACACCTTC. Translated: CASSLLSGVGYGYTF.

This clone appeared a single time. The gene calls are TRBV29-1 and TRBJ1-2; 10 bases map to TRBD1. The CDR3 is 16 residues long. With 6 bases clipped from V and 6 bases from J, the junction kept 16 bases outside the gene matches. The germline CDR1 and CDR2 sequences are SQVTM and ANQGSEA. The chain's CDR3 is CSVVGTGALWGNGYTF. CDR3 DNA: TGCAGCGTGGTCGGGACAGGGGCCCTTTGGGGCAATGGCTACACCTTC.

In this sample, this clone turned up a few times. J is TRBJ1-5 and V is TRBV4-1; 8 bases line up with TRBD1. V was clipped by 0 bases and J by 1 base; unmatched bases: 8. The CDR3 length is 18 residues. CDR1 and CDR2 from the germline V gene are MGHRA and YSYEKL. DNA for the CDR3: TGCGCCAGCAGCCAAGAAGGGCAGGGGGCAACCAGCAATCAGCCCCAGCATTTT. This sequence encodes CASSQEGQGATSNQPQHF.

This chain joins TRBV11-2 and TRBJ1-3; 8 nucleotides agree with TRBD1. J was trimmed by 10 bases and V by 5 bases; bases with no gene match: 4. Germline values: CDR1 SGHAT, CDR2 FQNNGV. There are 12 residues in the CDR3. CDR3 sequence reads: CASSPRDRTIYF. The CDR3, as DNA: TGTGCCAGCAGCCCCCGGGACAGGACCATATATTTT.

The CDR3 DNA sequence: TGTGCCAGCAGTTTAGGCGGACAGGGAGACTATGGCTACACCTTC. Its translation is CASSLGGQGDYGYTF. This rearrangement joins TRBV28 to TRBJ1-2; 8 nucleotides line up with TRBD1. After removal of 2 bases from V and 3 bases from J, the junction contained 5 bases not matched to a gene. This CDR3 comprises 15 residues. From germline, CDR1 is MDHEN and CDR2 SYDVKM.

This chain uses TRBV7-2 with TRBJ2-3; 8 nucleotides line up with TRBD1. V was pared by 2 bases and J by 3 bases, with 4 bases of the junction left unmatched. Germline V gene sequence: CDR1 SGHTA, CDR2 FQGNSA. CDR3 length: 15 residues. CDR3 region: CASSLRTGPTDTQYF. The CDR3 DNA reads TGTGCCAGCAGCTTACGGACAGGGCCGACAGATACGCAGTATTTT.

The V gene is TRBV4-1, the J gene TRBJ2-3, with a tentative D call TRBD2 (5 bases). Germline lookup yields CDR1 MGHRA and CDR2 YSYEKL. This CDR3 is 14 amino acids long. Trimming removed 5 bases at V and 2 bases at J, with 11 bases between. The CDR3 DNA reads TGCGCCAGCAGCGACCGTAGCGCCACAGATACGCAGTATTTT. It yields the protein CASSDRSATDTQYF.

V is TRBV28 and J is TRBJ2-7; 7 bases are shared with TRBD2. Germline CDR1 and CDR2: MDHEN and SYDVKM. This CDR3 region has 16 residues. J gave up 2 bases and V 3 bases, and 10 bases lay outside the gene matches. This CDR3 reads CASSFGGGGEAYEQYF. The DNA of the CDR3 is TGTGCCAGCAGTTTTGGGGGTGGGGGGGAGGCCTACGAGCAGTACTTC.

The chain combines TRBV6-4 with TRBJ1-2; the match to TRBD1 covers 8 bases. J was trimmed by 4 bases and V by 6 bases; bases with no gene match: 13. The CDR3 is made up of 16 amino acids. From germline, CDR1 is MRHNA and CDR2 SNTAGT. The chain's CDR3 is CASSVRAGGSFYGYTF. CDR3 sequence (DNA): TGTGCCAGCAGCGTTCGTGCAGGGGGCTCCTTCTATGGCTACACCTTC.

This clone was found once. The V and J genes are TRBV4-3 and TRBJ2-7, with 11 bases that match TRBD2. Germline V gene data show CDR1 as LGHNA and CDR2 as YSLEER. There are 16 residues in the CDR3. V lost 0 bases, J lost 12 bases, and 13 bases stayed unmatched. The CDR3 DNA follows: TGCGCCAGCAGCCAAGAGTTGGTAGCGGGGGGGCCGCGTCGGTACTTC. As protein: CASSQELVAGGPRRYF.

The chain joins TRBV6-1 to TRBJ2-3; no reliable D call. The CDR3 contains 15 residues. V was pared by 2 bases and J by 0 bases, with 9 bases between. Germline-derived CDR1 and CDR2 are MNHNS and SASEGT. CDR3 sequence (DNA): TGTGCCAGCAGTGAAACGACTTACAGCACAGATACGCAGTATTTT. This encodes CASSETTYSTDTQYF.

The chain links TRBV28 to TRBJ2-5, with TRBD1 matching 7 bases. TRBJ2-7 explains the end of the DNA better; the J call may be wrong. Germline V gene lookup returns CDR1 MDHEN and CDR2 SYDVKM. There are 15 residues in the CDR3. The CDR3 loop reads CASSYDRAVGYEQYF. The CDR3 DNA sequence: TGTGCCAGCAGTTACGACAGGGCTGTCGGCTACGAGCAGTACTTC.

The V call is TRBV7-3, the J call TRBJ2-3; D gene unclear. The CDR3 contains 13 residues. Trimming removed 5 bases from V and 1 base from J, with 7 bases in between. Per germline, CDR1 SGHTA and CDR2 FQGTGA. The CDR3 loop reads CASSPTGTDTQYF. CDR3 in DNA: TGTGCCAGCAGCCCCACGGGCACAGATACGCAGTATTTT.

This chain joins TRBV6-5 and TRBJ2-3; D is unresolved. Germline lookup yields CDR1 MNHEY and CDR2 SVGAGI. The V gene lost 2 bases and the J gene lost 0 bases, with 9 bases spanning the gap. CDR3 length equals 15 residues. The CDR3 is CASSYGQSSTDTQYF. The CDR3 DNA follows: TGTGCCAGCAGTTACGGGCAGTCTAGCACAGATACGCAGTATTTT.

CDR3 region: CATSRKQGANTEAFF. The CDR3 DNA follows: TGTGCCACCAGCAGAAAACAGGGGGCGAACACTGAAGCTTTCTTT. The genes are TRBV15 and TRBJ1-1, with 9 bases lining up with TRBD1. V trimming: 2 bases; J trimming: 1 base; junction bases outside the gene matches: 2. CDR1 LNHNV and CDR2 YYDKDF come from the germline V gene (reference sequence). CDR3 length equals 15 residues.

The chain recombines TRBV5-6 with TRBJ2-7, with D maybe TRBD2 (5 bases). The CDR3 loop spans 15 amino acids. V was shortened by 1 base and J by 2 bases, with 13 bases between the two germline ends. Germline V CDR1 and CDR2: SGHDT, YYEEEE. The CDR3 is CASSLIEGKAYEQYF. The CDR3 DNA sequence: TGTGCCAGCAGCTTGATTGAGGGTAAAGCCTACGAGCAGTACTTC.